The next 18 T cell receptor beta chains were all read from a single sample in a study of cytotoxic CD8 clonotypes in ibrutinib-treated CLL. The protocol was immunoSEQ multiplex PCR, while the TCRdb copy is restricted to in-frame clones and leaves out a portion. The sample records about 120,000 clones, roughly 60% being singletons. The material was PBMCs, obtained after 24 months of ibrutinib treatment. These TCRs come from a human donor with chronic lymphocytic leukemia.

This clone has more than one count but fewer than ten. V is TRBV2 and J is TRBJ2-2; D may be TRBD1 or TRBD2 (5 bases each). Germline loops: CDR1 SNHLY, CDR2 FYNNEI. The CDR3 contains 15 residues. Trimming shortened V by 1 base and J by 1 base, and 7 bases separated the two germline ends. CDR3 in amino acids: CASSEGGMNTGELFF. In nucleotides, the CDR3 is TGTGCCAGCAGTGAAGGGGGGATGAACACCGGGGAGCTGTTTTTT.

In its sample, this clone was seen a few times. This chain joins TRBV2 and TRBJ1-3; 9 nucleotides agree with TRBD1. Trimming at V came to 6 bases and at J to 5 bases, leaving 14 bases not matched to a gene. CDR3 length: 17 amino acids. CDR1 and CDR2 (germline): SNHLY, FYNNEI. The CDR3 DNA reads as TGTGCCAGCAGGGATACAGCCGGGACAGGGTGGAGAAACACCATATATTTT. It translates to CASRDTAGTGWRNTIYF.

As for this clone: A read error may explain this, as a much larger clone is one base away. CDR3 DNA sequence: TGTGCCAGCAGCTCCACAGATACGCAGTATTTT. Protein sequence: CASSSTDTQYF. The genes are TRBV7-3 and TRBJ2-3, with no clear D. CDR3 length equals 11 residues. Trimming took 4 bases from V and 2 from J, leaving 1 base between them. The germline V gene encodes CDR1 SGHTA and CDR2 FQGTGA.

The chain carries TRBV7-9 and TRBJ2-7, with 11 bases aligning to TRBD1. Germline V lookup: CDR1 SEHNR, CDR2 FQNEAQ (reference sequence). The junction had 1 base not matched to a gene; V was cut back by 1 base and J by 2 bases. This CDR3 spans 15 amino acids. CDR3 residues: CASSLGTGGTYEQYF. The DNA for the CDR3 is TGTGCCAGCAGCTTAGGGACAGGGGGCACCTACGAGCAGTACTTC.

The CDR3 region is CAMMQGRDEAFF. CDR3 DNA: TGTGCGATGATGCAGGGGAGGGATGAAGCTTTCTTT. The chain employs TRBV30 and TRBJ1-1, with D possibly being TRBD1 (6 bases). Germline loops: CDR1 GTSNPN, CDR2 SVGIG (reference sequence). The CDR3 extends over 12 amino acids.

There are a few counts of this clone. The CDR3 sequence: CASSQAGTGYNSPLHF. The CDR3 DNA is TGCGCCAGCAGCCAGGCCGGGACAGGGTATAATTCACCCCTCCACTTT. The chain links TRBV4-1 to TRBJ1-6, with TRBD1 matching over 9 bases. Germline values: CDR1 MGHRA, CDR2 YSYEKL. The V gene end was trimmed by 3 bases and the J gene end by 4 bases; junction bases not matched to a gene: 4. CDR3 length equals 16 residues.

The V and J genes are TRBV21-1 and TRBJ2-7; the table assigns TRBD2, which was not confirmed against the DNA. TRBV21-1 is assigned pseudogene status. This CDR3 region has 16 residues. The CDR3 DNA reads as TGTGCCAGCAGCAGTACTAGCGGCTACGAGTCCTACGAGCAGTACTTC. Encoded protein: CASSSTSGYESYEQYF.

The genes are TRBV9 and TRBJ2-2; a possible D gene is TRBD1 (5 bases). The germline gives CDR1 SGDLS, CDR2 YYNGEE. The CDR3 spans 17 residues. Trimming took 0 bases from V and 2 from J, leaving 14 bases between them. The CDR3 sequence is CASSVGIRVGNTGELFF. The CDR3 DNA follows: TGTGCCAGCAGCGTAGGGATCAGGGTTGGAAACACCGGGGAGCTGTTTTTT.

The table lists this clone with a few counts. The genes are TRBV7-3 and TRBJ1-6; no definite D call. The length of the CDR3 is 15 residues. The V gene's germline CDR1 is SGHTA and CDR2 FQGTGA. The V end lost 3 bases, the J end lost 10 bases, and 16 bases lay between the germline ends. As DNA, the CDR3 is TGTGCCAGCAGCTTGGAAAAAGGCCTCGGGTCACCCCTCCACTTT. This encodes CASSLEKGLGSPLHF.

The chain carries TRBV5-1 and TRBJ2-7, with TRBD1 as a possible D gene (6 bases). This CDR3 is 12 amino acids long. Germline loops: CDR1 SGHRS, CDR2 YFSETQ. Trimming took 4 bases from V and 6 from J, leaving 11 bases between them. The CDR3 region has the DNA TGCGCCAGCAGCGAAGGACAGTTCGAGCAGTACTTC. Its translation: CASSEGQFEQYF.

This clone has just one count. V is TRBV5-1 and J is TRBJ2-3; D is perhaps TRBD1 (6 bases). V lost 5 bases to trimming and J lost 0 bases, with 13 bases between them. This CDR3 has 15 residues. Germline V gene lookup returns CDR1 SGHRS and CDR2 YFSETQ. CDR3 DNA sequence: TGCGCCAGCAGGGAAGGGGGTTCTAGCACAGATACGCAGTATTTT. Translation: CASREGGSSTDTQYF.

The chain uses TRBV7-9 and TRBJ1-1; no clear D. There are 14 residues in the CDR3. Germline CDR1 SEHNR, CDR2 FQNEAQ (reference sequence). V gave up 4 bases and J gave up 8 bases, with 17 bases separating them. Here the CDR3 reads CASSSGRKENEAFF. In DNA, the CDR3 is TGTGCCAGCAGCTCGGGCAGGAAGGAGAACGAAGCTTTCTTT.

The chain employs TRBV18 and TRBJ2-1; D perhaps matches TRBD2 (6 bases). The germline CDR1 and CDR2 sequences are KGHSH and LQKENI. CDR3 length: 13 amino acids. Trimming took off 2 bases at V and 9 bases at J, with 11 bases between the two ends. The CDR3 loop reads CASSPVGDSEQFF. CDR3 in DNA: TGTGCCAGCTCACCAGTTGGGGACTCTGAGCAGTTCTTC.

A single count supports this clone. The genes are TRBV9 and TRBJ2-1, with D hard to call. The CDR3 loop spans 13 amino acids. V lost 3 bases and J 7 bases, leaving 11 bases between the germline ends. Germline-derived CDR1 and CDR2 are SGDLS and YYNGEE. The CDR3 DNA follows: TGTGCCAGCAGCGCTCCCTTGGGGAATGAGCAGTTCTTC. Protein product: CASSAPLGNEQFF.

This sequence joins TRBV28 and TRBJ2-2, with 8 bases that match TRBD2. Trimming removed 6 bases from V and 5 bases from J; junction bases left unmatched: 11. Germline V gives CDR1 MDHEN, CDR2 SYDVKM. The CDR3 has 16 residues. The CDR3 DNA follows: TGTGCCAGCAGCCCGGGTAGGATAGCGGGGACCGGGGAGCTGTTTTTT. This gives the protein CASSPGRIAGTGELFF.

As concerns this clone: The sample holds other DNA sequences that translate to the same CDR3. DNA of the CDR3: TGCGCCAGCAGCTTGGCTGGGGATGAGCAGTTCTTC. Translation gives CASSLAGDEQFF. V gene TRBV5-1 combines with J gene TRBJ2-1; no reliable D call. This CDR3 has 12 residues. Deletions cut 0 bases from V and 8 bases from J, with 6 bases between. The germline V gene encodes CDR1 SGHRS and CDR2 YFSETQ.

This clone was counted only a few times. The V gene is TRBV6-6, the J gene TRBJ1-6, with 10 bases matching TRBD1. This CDR3 spans 13 amino acids. Germline V gene lookup returns CDR1 MNHNY and CDR2 SVGAGI (reference sequence). With 7 bases clipped from V and 8 bases from J, the junction kept 2 bases outside the gene matches. This chain's CDR3 is CASKGTGDSPLHF. The DNA of the CDR3 is TGTGCCAGCAAGGGGACAGGGGATTCACCCCTCCACTTT.

This clone was picked up a small number of times. The chain couples TRBV5-1 to TRBJ2-7, with D perhaps TRBD1 (6 bases). V was trimmed by 4 bases and J by 3 bases, leaving 11 bases between them. The CDR3 runs to 13 residues. CDR1 and CDR2 from the germline V gene are SGHRS and YFSETQ. CDR3 amino acids: CASSAIQGYEQYF. The DNA of the CDR3 is TGCGCCAGCAGCGCCATACAGGGCTACGAGCAGTACTTC.